The rows below give T cell receptor beta chains drawn from one sample of a study of T cells after somatic rescue of genetic block. Clones were sequenced by immunoSEQ multiplex PCR, and TCRdb holds only the in-frame ones, with some missing. The sample has roughly 51,000 clones, 90% to 97% seen once. Sequences were obtained from peripheral blood mononuclear cells (PBMCs). These receptors all come from a child less than two years old. Both conserved end residues are part of each CDR3. The D gene is left open where the match is weak. The listing skips clone size in some rows; elsewhere it reads once, few, many or a size class.

CDR3aa: CASRSPGTMNTEAFF; CDR3nt: TGCGCCAGCAGATCCCCCGGGACAATGAACACTGAAGCTTTCTTT; abundance: -; d_gene: -; v_gene: TRBV5-1; j_gene: TRBJ1-1
CDR3aa: CASSVTPNTEAFF; CDR3nt: TGTGCCAGCAGCGTAACACCCAACACTGAAGCTTTCTTT; abundance: -; d_gene: -; v_gene: TRBV6-1; j_gene: TRBJ1-1
CDR3aa: CASSLPSGNYNEQFF; CDR3nt: TGTGCCAGCAGCTTGCCTAGCGGTAACTACAATGAGCAGTTCTTC; abundance: -; d_gene: TRBD2; v_gene: TRBV5-4; j_gene: TRBJ2-1
CDR3aa: CASSVDRNTGELFF; CDR3nt: TGCGCCAGCAGCGTGGACAGGAACACCGGGGAGCTGTTTTTT; abundance: -; d_gene: -; v_gene: TRBV5-1; j_gene: TRBJ2-2
CDR3aa: CASSCHAGTGDQPQHF; CDR3nt: TGTGCCAGCAGTTGCCATGCCGGGACAGGGGATCAGCCCCAGCATTTT; abundance: -; d_gene: TRBD1; v_gene: TRBV25-1; j_gene: TRBJ1-5
CDR3aa: CASSLSVAGGPDTQYF; CDR3nt: TGTGCCAGCAGTTTATCGGTAGCGGGAGGGCCGGATACGCAGTATTTT; abundance: -; d_gene: TRBD2; v_gene: TRBV27; j_gene: TRBJ2-3
CDR3aa: CASSGLRDRGYQETQYF; CDR3nt: TGTGCCAGCAGCGGACTCCGGGACAGGGGCTACCAAGAGACCCAGTACTTC; abundance: -; d_gene: TRBD1; v_gene: TRBV5-6; j_gene: TRBJ2-5
CDR3aa: CASSTGLGVGELFF; CDR3nt: TGCGCCAGCAGCACGGGACTAGGGGTCGGGGAGCTGTTTTTT; abundance: -; d_gene: TRBD2; v_gene: TRBV5-1; j_gene: TRBJ2-2
CDR3aa: CASSEAGYNEQFF; CDR3nt: TGTGCCAGCAGTGAAGCAGGCTACAATGAGCAGTTCTTC; abundance: -; d_gene: -; v_gene: TRBV6-1; j_gene: TRBJ2-1
CDR3aa: CASRGTNEKLFF; CDR3nt: TGTGCCAGCAGGGGCACTAATGAAAAACTGTTTTTT; abundance: -; d_gene: -; v_gene: TRBV6-1; j_gene: TRBJ1-4
CDR3aa: CASSLTGGRSYEQYF; CDR3nt: TGCGCCAGCAGCTTGACAGGGGGCCGATCCTACGAGCAGTACTTC; abundance: -; d_gene: TRBD1; v_gene: TRBV5-1; j_gene: TRBJ2-7
CDR3aa: CASSYKLAGEQYF; CDR3nt: TGTGCCAGCAGTTACAAACTAGCGGGCGAGCAGTACTTC; abundance: -; d_gene: TRBD2; v_gene: TRBV6-5; j_gene: TRBJ2-7
CDR3aa: CASSRDNYEQYF; CDR3nt: TGTGCCAGTAGTAGGGACAACTACGAGCAGTACTTC; abundance: -; d_gene: -; v_gene: TRBV19; j_gene: TRBJ2-7
CDR3aa: CASSATGEQFF; CDR3nt: TGTGCCAGTAGTGCAACGGGAGAGCAGTTCTTC; abundance: -; d_gene: -; v_gene: TRBV19; j_gene: TRBJ2-1
CDR3aa: CASSEGHYNEQFF; CDR3nt: TGTGCCAGCAGTGAAGGACACTACAATGAGCAGTTCTTC; abundance: -; d_gene: -; v_gene: TRBV6-1; j_gene: TRBJ2-1
CDR3aa: CASSRQTGDEQFF; CDR3nt: TGTGCCAGCAGCCGTCAGACAGGAGATGAGCAGTTCTTC; abundance: -; d_gene: -; v_gene: TRBV5-6; j_gene: TRBJ2-1
CDR3aa: CASSHYTGELFF; CDR3nt: TGCGCCAGCAGCCACTACACCGGGGAGCTGTTTTTT; abundance: -; d_gene: -; v_gene: TRBV4-1; j_gene: TRBJ2-2
CDR3aa: CASSWDRGGLSTEAFF; CDR3nt: TGCGCCAGCAGCTGGGACAGGGGAGGTTTAAGTACTGAAGCTTTCTTT; abundance: -; d_gene: TRBD1; v_gene: TRBV5-1; j_gene: TRBJ1-1
CDR3aa: CASTKAGGPYNEQFF; CDR3nt: TGTGCCAGCACCAAAGCGGGAGGGCCTTACAATGAGCAGTTCTTC; abundance: once; d_gene: TRBD2; v_gene: TRBV6-5; j_gene: TRBJ2-1
CDR3aa: CASMVSSFYGYTF; CDR3nt: TGTGCCAGCATGGTTAGTTCTTTCTATGGCTACACCTTC; abundance: -; d_gene: -; v_gene: TRBV6-1; j_gene: TRBJ1-2
CDR3aa: CASSASGANVLTF; CDR3nt: TGTGCCAGCAGTGCCTCCGGGGCCAACGTCCTGACTTTC; abundance: few; d_gene: -; v_gene: TRBV28; j_gene: TRBJ2-6
CDR3aa: CASSLGWENSPYEQYF; CDR3nt: TGTGCCAGCAGCTTAGGCTGGGAAAACTCCCCCTACGAGCAGTACTTC; abundance: -; d_gene: -; v_gene: TRBV13; j_gene: TRBJ2-7
CDR3aa: CASSGSGRYHNEQFF; CDR3nt: TGTGCCAGCAGTGGCAGCGGGAGGTACCACAATGAGCAGTTCTTC; abundance: -; d_gene: TRBD2; v_gene: TRBV2; j_gene: TRBJ2-1
CDR3aa: CAWSVSYNEQFF; CDR3nt: TGTGCCTGGAGTGTCTCCTACAATGAGCAGTTCTTC; abundance: -; d_gene: -; v_gene: TRBV30; j_gene: TRBJ2-1
CDR3aa: CASSMNEQFF; CDR3nt: TGTGCCAGCAGCATGAATGAGCAGTTCTTC; abundance: -; d_gene: -; v_gene: TRBV6-5; j_gene: TRBJ2-1
CDR3aa: CASSLGEDYEQYF; CDR3nt: TGTGCCAGCAGCTTAGGAGAGGACTACGAGCAGTACTTC; abundance: -; d_gene: -; v_gene: TRBV11-2; j_gene: TRBJ2-7
CDR3aa: CASSVYRGISGANVLTF; CDR3nt: TGTGCCAGCAGCGTATATAGGGGGATCTCTGGGGCCAACGTCCTGACTTTC; abundance: few; d_gene: -; v_gene: TRBV9; j_gene: TRBJ2-6
CDR3aa: CASSPGLATAYEQYF; CDR3nt: TGTGCCAGCAGTCCCGGACTAGCGACCGCCTACGAGCAGTACTTC; abundance: -; d_gene: TRBD2; v_gene: TRBV27; j_gene: TRBJ2-7
CDR3aa: CASSLREWGYTF; CDR3nt: TGTGCCAGCAGCTTAAGGGAGTGGGGCTACACCTTC; abundance: -; d_gene: -; v_gene: TRBV7-9; j_gene: TRBJ1-2
CDR3aa: CASSSNTEAFF; CDR3nt: TGTGCCAGCAGTTCAAACACTGAAGCTTTCTTT; abundance: -; d_gene: -; v_gene: TRBV27; j_gene: TRBJ1-1
CDR3aa: CASSFLTRNEQFF; CDR3nt: TGTGCCAGCAGTTTTCTCACACGCAATGAGCAGTTCTTC; abundance: -; d_gene: -; v_gene: TRBV27; j_gene: TRBJ2-1
CDR3aa: CASSPGQETYEQYF; CDR3nt: TGTGCCAGCAGTCCCGGACAGGAGACCTACGAGCAGTACTTC; abundance: -; d_gene: TRBD1; v_gene: TRBV27; j_gene: TRBJ2-7
CDR3aa: CASRGLANTQYF; CDR3nt: TGTGCCAGTAGGGGACTAGCGAACACGCAGTATTTT; abundance: once; d_gene: TRBD2; v_gene: TRBV19; j_gene: TRBJ2-3
CDR3aa: CATSRGPQEIDTQYF; CDR3nt: TGTGCCACCAGCAGAGGCCCTCAGGAGATTGATACGCAGTATTTT; abundance: -; d_gene: -; v_gene: TRBV15; j_gene: TRBJ2-3
CDR3aa: CASSIYPTDLYGYTF; CDR3nt: TGTGCCAGTAGTATTTACCCGACAGATCTCTATGGCTACACCTTC; abundance: -; d_gene: -; v_gene: TRBV19; j_gene: TRBJ1-2